The rows below give T cell receptor beta chains drawn from one sample of a study of CD8 T cells in Susac syndrome. MiXCR, applied by TCRdb to the immunoSEQ multiplex PCR reads, yields one record per CDR3 protein. This table has 45,000 to 60,000 distinct CDR3 sequences, about 91% appearing once. The sample taken for sequencing was CD8+ T cells from PBMCs. These receptors were taken from a human donor in good health. The CDR3 runs from the conserved cysteine through the conserved F or W. Each record gives: CDR3 length, V gene, CDR3 protein.

CDR3 length: 14
V gene: TRBV13
CDR3 protein: CASSSAPRYNEQFF

CDR3 length: 14
V gene: TRBV7-2
CDR3 protein: CASSRKVSSYEQYF

CDR3 length: 15
V gene: TRBV12-3/TRBV12-4
CDR3 protein: CASSQTPGLEQPQHF

CDR3 length: 15
V gene: TRBV7-9
CDR3 protein: CASSTRGTGNTEAFF

CDR3 length: 14
V gene: TRBV7-9
CDR3 protein: CASSLPKSSYGYTF

CDR3 length: 18
V gene: TRBV7-9
CDR3 protein: CASSLAEVITPGRETQYF

CDR3 length: 14
V gene: TRBV6-5
CDR3 protein: CASRWTAEGTEAFF

CDR3 length: 15
V gene: TRBV19
CDR3 protein: CASSMVRDRVDIQYF

CDR3 length: 13
V gene: TRBV20-1
CDR3 protein: CSARLRSSYEQYF

CDR3 length: 12
V gene: TRBV20-1
CDR3 protein: CSPLYSNTEAFF

CDR3 length: 15
V gene: TRBV18
CDR3 protein: CASSPMDGPNEKLFF

CDR3 length: 15
V gene: TRBV11-2
CDR3 protein: CASSLDPIYAYEQYF

CDR3 length: 15
V gene: TRBV12-3/TRBV12-4
CDR3 protein: CASSSSGRGTYEQYF

CDR3 length: 17
V gene: TRBV11-2
CDR3 protein: CASSWEAYSGTVGELFF

CDR3 length: 15
V gene: TRBV20-1
CDR3 protein: CSAREEGSVNTEAFF

CDR3 length: 15
V gene: TRBV29-1
CDR3 protein: CSVEDLQGRPYGQYF

CDR3 length: 14
V gene: TRBV13
CDR3 protein: CASSLGGVYNEQFF

CDR3 length: 13
V gene: TRBV27
CDR3 protein: CASSLLGLDGYTF

CDR3 length: 14
V gene: TRBV19
CDR3 protein: CASIKPGIGYGYTF

CDR3 length: 14
V gene: TRBV30
CDR3 protein: CAWSVPRANTEAFF

CDR3 length: 15
V gene: TRBV27
CDR3 protein: CASTLTSGSTYEQYF

CDR3 length: 16
V gene: TRBV27
CDR3 protein: CASSLQGEGTNEKLFF

CDR3 length: 14
V gene: TRBV7-6
CDR3 protein: CASSVSGRSETQYF

CDR3 length: 12
V gene: TRBV5-6
CDR3 protein: CASSLGVSSQYF

CDR3 length: 13
V gene: TRBV3-1
CDR3 protein: CASSRDWSDEQYF

CDR3 length: 12
V gene: TRBV6-4
CDR3 protein: CASSDGYTEAFF

CDR3 length: 13
V gene: TRBV6-5
CDR3 protein: CASSSRPNTEAFF

CDR3 length: 16
V gene: TRBV7-3
CDR3 protein: CASSLVRGDHPYEQYF

CDR3 length: 17
V gene: TRBV11-2
CDR3 protein: CASSLGARAGPTYEQYF

CDR3 length: 14
V gene: TRBV29-1
CDR3 protein: CSVEGLADYYEQYF

CDR3 length: 16
V gene: TRBV7-8
CDR3 protein: CASSSTSGRSYNEQFF

CDR3 length: 16
V gene: TRBV7-9
CDR3 protein: CASSLVPAGALNEQFF

CDR3 length: 19
V gene: TRBV6-2/TRBV6-3
CDR3 protein: CASSYSLAGEGVFNNEQFF

CDR3 length: 12
V gene: TRBV20-1
CDR3 protein: CSGLGSSYEQYF

CDR3 length: 15
V gene: TRBV11-2
CDR3 protein: CASSFPGSSYNEQFF

CDR3 length: 16
V gene: TRBV4-3
CDR3 protein: CASSPQGISSYNEQFF

CDR3 length: 16
V gene: TRBV11-2
CDR3 protein: CASSSSAPSSYNEQFF

CDR3 length: 14
V gene: TRBV5-1
CDR3 protein: CASSLVEDYNEQFF

CDR3 length: 16
V gene: TRBV27
CDR3 protein: CASSPQSGQGAYGYTF

CDR3 length: 15
V gene: TRBV6-5
CDR3 protein: CATDPSGQGIDGYTF

CDR3 length: 16
V gene: TRBV6-5
CDR3 protein: CASSHPLAGEYNEQFF

CDR3 length: 16
V gene: TRBV5-6
CDR3 protein: CASSLRGRGQFEGYTF

CDR3 length: 13
V gene: TRBV19
CDR3 protein: CASRLAGVDEQYF

CDR3 length: 15
V gene: TRBV6-5
CDR3 protein: CASSMTSGPQETQYF